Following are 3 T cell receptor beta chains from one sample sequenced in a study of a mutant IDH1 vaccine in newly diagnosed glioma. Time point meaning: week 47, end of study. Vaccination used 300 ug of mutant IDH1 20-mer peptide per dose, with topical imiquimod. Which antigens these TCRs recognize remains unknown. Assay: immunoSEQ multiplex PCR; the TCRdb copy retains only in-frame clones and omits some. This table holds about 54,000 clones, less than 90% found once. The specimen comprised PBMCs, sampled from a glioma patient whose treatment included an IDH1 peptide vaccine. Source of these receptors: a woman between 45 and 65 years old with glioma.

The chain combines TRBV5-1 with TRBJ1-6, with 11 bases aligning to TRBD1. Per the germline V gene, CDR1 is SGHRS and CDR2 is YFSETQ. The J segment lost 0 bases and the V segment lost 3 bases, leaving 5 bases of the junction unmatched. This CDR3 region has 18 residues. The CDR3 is CASSSWDRGSSYNSPLHF. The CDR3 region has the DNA TGCGCCAGCAGCTCGTGGGACAGGGGGAGCTCCTATAATTCACCCCTCCACTTT.

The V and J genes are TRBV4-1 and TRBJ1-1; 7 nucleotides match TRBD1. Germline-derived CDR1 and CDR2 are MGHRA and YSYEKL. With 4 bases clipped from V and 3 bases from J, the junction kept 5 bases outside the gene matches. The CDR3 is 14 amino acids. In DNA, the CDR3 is TGCGCCAGCAGCCCCCGACAGGGCGACACTGAAGCTTTCTTT. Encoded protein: CASSPRQGDTEAFF.

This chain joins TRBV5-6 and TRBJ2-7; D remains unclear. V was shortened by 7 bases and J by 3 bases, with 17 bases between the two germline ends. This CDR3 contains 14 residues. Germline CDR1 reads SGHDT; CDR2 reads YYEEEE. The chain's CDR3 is CASGAMGSHYEQYF. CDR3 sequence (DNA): TGTGCCAGCGGCGCCATGGGTTCCCACTACGAGCAGTACTTC. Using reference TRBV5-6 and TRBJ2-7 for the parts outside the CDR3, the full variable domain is DAGVTQSPTHLIKTRGQQVTLRCSPKSGHDTVSWYQQALGQGPQFIFQYYEEEERQRGNFPDRFSGHQFPNYSSELNVNALLLGDSALYLCASGAMGSHYEQYFGPGTRLTVT.